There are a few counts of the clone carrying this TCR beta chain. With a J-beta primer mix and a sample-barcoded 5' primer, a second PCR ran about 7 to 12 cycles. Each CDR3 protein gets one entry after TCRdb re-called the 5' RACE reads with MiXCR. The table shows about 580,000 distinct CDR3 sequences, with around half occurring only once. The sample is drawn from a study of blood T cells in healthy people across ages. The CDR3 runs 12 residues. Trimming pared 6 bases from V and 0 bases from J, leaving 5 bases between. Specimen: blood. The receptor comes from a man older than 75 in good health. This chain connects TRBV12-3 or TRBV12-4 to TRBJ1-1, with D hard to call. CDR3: CASRGMNTEAFF. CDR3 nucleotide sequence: TGTGCCAGCAGGGGTATGAACACTGAAGCTTTCTTT.